This entry describes one T cell receptor beta chain. Only one count was recorded for this clone. Its antigen has not been determined. Per-base qualities were not stored, and no clone one base away is much larger. This entry belongs to a study of cytomegalovirus exposure and HLA in healthy donors (dated by TCRdb to the late 2010s). Broadly, across the study: According to an earlier analysis of around 600 of the donors, 200 million or so T cells yielded 120 million or so unique TCR beta sequences and about 280 Gb of sequence data. Typing coverage varied by locus: roughly 629-640 donors for A, B, C, DRB1 and DQB1; more than 500 for DQA1; more than 600 for DPA1; 400 to 480 for DPB1. A later analysis re-examined previously published TCR beta repertoires from hundreds of donors and added high-resolution HLA genotyping to investigate patterns of TCR occurrence. HLA typing covered class I and class II loci at four-digit resolution. Along with the approximately 670-subject first cohort, a separate validation cohort of over 90 different subjects was used. The study profiled the T cell repertoires of hundreds of subjects by immunosequencing and related them to cytomegalovirus serostatus. Rather than drawing on any new phenotypic data, the later analysis identified candidate immune exposures from TCR beta sequences and the way those sequences occurred across donors. The aim of the study was to test whether cataloging public T cell receptors could identify signatures of past pathogen exposure. Donor age, sex, ethnicity and CMV serostatus were compiled together with the repertoire data. The genetic ancestry cluster associated with self-reported Caucasian donors included 80% to 90% of the 300 to 400 genotyped donors. Several DR-DQ haplotypes were treated as single units for association and clustering because of strong linkage in the cohort. Every discovery cohort repertoire had been produced on one sequencing platform. Among about 400 genotyped donors of the cohort, an average of around 250,000 unique TCR beta nucleotide sequences was sequenced per donor, of which about 20% were non-productive. A later genetic analysis used genome-wide SNP genotypes for 398 of the 666 donors, treating that subset as a discovery cohort. In an earlier analysis of around 540 of the donors, high-throughput TCR beta sequencing was used to judge whether each TCR beta V gene segment behaved as functional or pseudogenic. The study combined high-throughput TCR immunosequencing, statistical association of individual TCRs with disease status, and machine learning to predict cytomegalovirus infection status. An early release that covered 640 HLA-typed donors contained around 300 gigabases of sequencing data and 70 million to 100 million unique TCR sequences. Overall study outcomes, separate from this receptor: Immune exposure information for the cohort was limited to CMV serostatus. Most TCR sequences were seen in very few donors, while some public TCRs were found in many individuals. A later analysis found that TCR association rates varied across HLA loci, with DRB1 alleles showing the most associated TCRs and HLA-C alleles the fewest. The sequencing pipeline was judged likely to have produced a cluster of highly shared sequence variants as a technical artifact. Because counts were too low, seventeen rarely observed V segments, including chromosome 9 orphons, were excluded from the earlier analysis of around 640 of the donors. At a false discovery rate of 0.05, a later analysis linked some 17,000 TCR beta sequences to specific HLA alleles. The classifier was reported to diagnose cytomegalovirus status with high specificity and sensitivity in both the original cohort and the validation cohort. This cohort had only TCR beta chains sequenced, and the lack of alpha or paired-chain data limited which features could be detected. Assigning TCR associations to individual alleles was difficult when HLA alleles, especially DR and DQ, strongly co-occurred. Roughly uniform sequencing depth across donors was assumed in presence/absence analyses, although this assumption may not hold. An earlier analysis of several hundred of the donors showed that most TCR beta V segments appeared in productive rearrangements either about 87% or about 30% of the time, which broadly matched IMGT annotations. Correlated functional status among segregating V segments might be attributable to linkage disequilibrium, but an unknown experimental factor could not be ruled out. According to a later analysis, parvovirus B19, influenza, CMV and Epstein-Barr virus appeared linked to several top co-occurrence clusters. An association between a missense DCLRE1C variant and V-gene and J-gene trimming of TCR beta chains was found in a later genetic analysis and replicated in an independent cohort. A later analysis found that HLA-associated TCR beta chains were more clonally expanded and had lower generation probabilities than equally common non-associated chains. Because some donors lacked HLA typing at each locus, the association tests relied only on the typed subset. A later analysis found that most CMV-associated TCR beta chains appeared HLA-restricted, with HLA associations seemingly driven largely by CMV exposure. Three of the identified cytomegalovirus-associated TCR beta chains were confirmed in vitro to be specific for cytomegalovirus antigens. In the study, approximately 150 TCR beta chains were listed as associated with cytomegalovirus. A further reported finding was that TCR beta sequences accurately predicted the HLA-A and HLA-B alleles for most subjects in the first cohort. The authors suggested that the approach could potentially be generalized to other disease states and immunological phenotypes. According to a later genetic analysis, donors in an Asian-associated ancestry cluster had fewer N-insertions in productive TCRs than the roughly 700-donor mean.

Libraries were built with the immunoSEQ multiplex PCR assay. For the multiplex PCR, a mixture combining 60 forward primers for TCR Vbeta segments and 13 reverse primers for TCR Jbeta segments was used. The CDR3 region of rearranged TCR beta genes was amplified from genomic DNA with a multiplex PCR assay. Amplified TCR beta libraries were sequenced as 87-base-pair reads on the Illumina HiSeq System. For the original study's pipeline: A later analysis counted about 80 million unique TCR beta chains across the 650 to 700 repertoires, and some 11 million of these chains were shared by at least two donors. To remove PCR and sequencing errors, raw reads were error-corrected and collapsed into unique sequences using a nearest-neighbor algorithm that merged closely related sequences. V, D and J gene segments were assigned by aligning CDR3 sequences to IMGT reference sequences. Each retained sequence needed at least a six-nucleotide match to both a V gene segment and a J gene segment. A rearrangement was called productive if the CDR3 had no stop codons and remained in frame with V and J, and every other rearrangement was called non-productive. CDR3 was defined by IMGT convention, running from the second conserved V-encoded cysteine to the conserved J-encoded phenylalanine. In an earlier analysis of more than 550 of the donors, sequences lacking an unambiguous match to a single V gene segment were excluded. An earlier analysis of 450 to 650 of the donors called V segments functional above 56.7% productive rearrangements and segregating when the between-donor standard deviation exceeded 5%. To diagnose cytomegalovirus status from the catalog of TCR beta chain sequences, a statistical classification framework was built. In a later analysis, TCR nucleotide sequences were compared against IMGT/GENE-DB human TR gene sequences so that V and J genes could be assigned. A later analysis assigned CDR3 sequences and most-parsimonious VDJ recombination scenarios with the TCRdist pipeline. A later analysis defined each TCR beta chain by its CDR3 amino acid sequence plus V-gene family, and excluded reads lacking a unique V-gene family. As a way to deal with suspected cross-contamination and a sequencing artifact, a later analysis dropped nearly 600 nucleotide sequences that were highly shared and had low generation probability. A later analysis calculated a clonal expansion index for each public chain from normalized within-repertoire ranks of inferred template counts. Generation probabilities in a later analysis came from a VDJ recombination model fitted to out-of-frame rearrangements, and those results were checked against IGoR. In a later analysis, hypergeometric tests were used to score TCR-TCR, TCR-HLA and TCR-CMV co-occurrence, with a repertoire-size bias correction applied to TCR pairs. A later analysis estimated false discovery rates by permuting HLA or CMV assignments 20 times. In a later analysis, co-occurring TCRs were grouped using DBSCAN, and TCRdist sequence similarity was added for clustering within HLA-allele-positive subsets. Co-occurrence clustering excluded repertoires with fewer than 30,000 or more than 120,000 public chains, plus five with anomalous nucleotide sharing. This is the immuneACCESS table as TCRdb keeps it, with only in-frame sequences that have V and J called. A part of the clones is gone; compared with another copy, unresolved V genes explain less than half, and the rest is unexplained. For V, J and clone size, that table is used; D and trimming come from the DNA. The sample table holds 140,000 or so clones, of which around 79% were seen once. The leading ten clones occupy 1.7% of the sample.

In total, fewer than 750 healthy bone marrow donors made up the cohort. At the time of sampling, all cohort members were nominally healthy, though unrecorded immune exposures were likely present. The donor was CMV seronegative and was included in the group of a few hundred seronegative cohort members. Every donor gave a peripheral blood sample, and the peripheral blood mononuclear cells from that sample were used for TCR beta sequencing. Genomic DNA extraction from the blood cell samples was performed with the Qiagen DNeasy Blood Extraction Kit. Material: PBMCs. The TCR originated in a woman under 40 in good health and CMV-seronegative.

The CDR3 region has the sequence CAWSPRQGEGYTF. At the DNA level, the sequence is TGTGCCTGGAGTCCGAGACAGGGAGAAGGCTACACCTTC. The V and J segments used are TRBV30 and TRBJ1-2; TRBD1 aligns with 7 central bases. The germline V and J ends show losses of 2 bases and 8 bases respectively, and no gene match explains 8 bases of the junction. Including cysteine and phenylalanine, the CDR3 has 13 amino acids. The CDR3 DNA has 39 bases and is translated from base 1. Sequences GTSNPN (CDR1) and SVGIG (CDR2) are obtained from the germline V gene (reference sequence).